One and the same sample provided the 22 T cell receptor beta chains below, sequenced in a study of blood T cell repertoires in COVID-19 (dated by TCRdb to 2019 to 2021). The method was the immunoSEQ multiplex PCR assay. TCRdb's version of the immuneACCESS table is confined to in-frame rearrangements and falls short of the full clone set. An unresolved V gene accounts for under half of the shortfall where checked; the remainder is of unknown origin. This sample comprises around 100,000 clones, around 85% of them detected only once. The top ten hold 20% to 25% of the sample. The source material was peripheral blood. Source of these receptors: a man between 65 and 85 years old with active or convalescent COVID-19.

The rearrangement uses TRBV24-1 and TRBJ1-5; D remains ambiguous. Trimming stripped 9 bases from V and 2 bases from J, with 10 bases between. Germline V gene sequence: CDR1 KGHDR, CDR2 SFDVKD. The CDR3 consists of 13 residues. CDR3 in DNA: TGTGCCACCGCCGGTTTGGGCAATCAGCCCCAGCATTTT. Its protein is CATAGLGNQPQHF.

The rearrangement uses TRBV4-2 and TRBJ2-5; tentatively, D is TRBD2 (5 bases). V gave up 3 bases and J gave up 0 bases, with 14 bases separating them. The germline V gene encodes CDR1 LGHNA and CDR2 YNFKEQ. The CDR3 spans 16 residues. CDR3 DNA: TGTGCCAGCAGCCAGACGGACTCGACCCACCAAGAGACCCAGTACTTC. This encodes CASSQTDSTHQETQYF.

The V call is TRBV4-1, the J call TRBJ1-3; 9 bases match TRBD1. The germline gives CDR1 MGHRA, CDR2 YSYEKL. This CDR3 is built from 19 residues. V lost 0 bases to trimming and J lost 0 bases; unmatched junction nucleotides: 9. CDR3 nucleotides: TGCGCCAGCAGCCAAGATCGGTACAGGGGGCCTTCCTCTGGAAACACCATATATTTT. Its protein product is CASSQDRYRGPSSGNTIYF.

The chain recombines TRBV6-1 with TRBJ1-2; D remains unclear. Trimming shortened V by 6 bases and J by 8 bases, and 13 bases separated the two germline ends. This CDR3 spans 12 amino acids. CDR1 MNHNS and CDR2 SASEGT come from the germline V gene. Written as DNA, the CDR3 is TGTGCCAGCAGACCCCCTTCGGGGGGCTACACCTTC. Protein: CASRPPSGGYTF.

The chain links TRBV2 to TRBJ1-2; D unresolved. In germline, CDR1 is SNHLY, CDR2 FYNNEI. V gave up 10 bases and J gave up 0 bases, with 18 bases separating them. The CDR3 consists of 15 residues. CDR3 DNA: TGTGCCACTACGGAAGCGGGCACCCCTAACTATGGCTACACCTTC. Protein: CATTEAGTPNYGYTF.

This clone was counted ten times or more. The genes are TRBV6-5 and TRBJ1-1, with D possibly being TRBD1 (5 bases). V was shortened by 4 bases and J by 1 base, with 10 bases between the two germline ends. Germline V gene sequence: CDR1 MNHEY, CDR2 SVGAGI. The CDR3 contains 14 residues. This CDR3 reads CASSSLTGNTEAFF. The CDR3 region has the DNA TGTGCCAGCAGTTCGCTCACAGGGAACACTGAAGCTTTCTTT.

The chain uses TRBV7-8 and TRBJ2-1, with TRBD2 identical over 13 bases. The J segment lost 7 bases and the V segment lost 2 bases, leaving 5 bases of the junction unmatched. The CDR3 loop spans 16 amino acids. Germline values: CDR1 SGHVS, CDR2 FQNEAQ. CDR3 bases: TGTGCCAGCAGCTTAAGGACTAGCGGGGGTGGAAATGAGCAGTTCTTC. Its protein is CASSLRTSGGGNEQFF.

This clone was counted once. The chain recombines TRBV7-3 with TRBJ2-7, with D perhaps TRBD2 (5 bases). The CDR3 has 13 amino acids. V was trimmed by 0 bases and J by 5 bases, leaving 8 bases between them. Looked up from germline, CDR1 is SGHTA and CDR2 is FQGTGA. This CDR3 reads CASSLTIGNEQYF. CDR3 in DNA: TGTGCCAGCAGCTTAACGATCGGGAACGAGCAGTACTTC.

In its sample, this clone was seen once. The genes are TRBV27 and TRBJ1-5; 8 nucleotides align to TRBD1. V shed 4 bases, J shed 6 bases, and the junction held 11 bases outside the gene matches. CDR1 MNHEY and CDR2 SMNVEV come from the germline V gene (reference sequence). The CDR3 loop spans 16 amino acids. CDR3 sequence (DNA): TGTGCCAGCAGTTCCAATGGACAGGGATGGCCTCAGCCCCAGCATTTT. Translation gives CASSSNGQGWPQPQHF.

The chain carries TRBV24-1 and TRBJ2-1, with 11 bases that match TRBD2. The CDR3 consists of 15 residues. J gave up 7 bases and V 4 bases, and 5 bases lay outside the gene matches. Germline V CDR1 and CDR2: KGHDR, SFDVKD. CDR3 bases: TGTGCCACCAGTGACCCTACTAGCGGGAGTAATGAGCAGTTCTTC. It yields the protein CATSDPTSGSNEQFF.

The chain uses TRBV7-9 and TRBJ1-1; D is unresolved. This CDR3 comprises 13 residues. Germline V gives CDR1 SEHNR, CDR2 FQNEAQ (reference sequence). With 1 base removed from V and 11 bases from J, the gap between germline ends came to 14 bases. This chain's CDR3 is CASSLEGPGRAFF. The CDR3 nucleotides are TGTGCCAGCAGCTTAGAGGGCCCCGGGAGGGCTTTCTTT.

The CDR3 DNA sequence: TGCGCCAGCAGTGAAGTGAGCTCCTACAATGAGCAGTTCTTC. Protein: CASSEVSSYNEQFF. The rearrangement links TRBV10-1 to TRBJ2-1; no firm D call. Germline V gives CDR1 WNHNN, CDR2 SYGVQD (reference sequence). This CDR3 contains 14 residues. Trimming took 3 bases from V and 0 from J, leaving 6 bases between them.

The CDR3 DNA reads TGTGCCAGCAGGCGGACTCTTCAAGAGACCCAGTACTTC. Its translation is CASRRTLQETQYF. The chain uses TRBV6-5 and TRBJ2-5, with a tentative D call TRBD2 (5 bases). CDR3 length equals 13 residues. V lost 6 bases, J lost 2 bases, and 10 bases lay in between. Germline V CDR1 and CDR2: MNHEY, SVGAGI.

This clone was counted a single time. V and J are TRBV9 and TRBJ1-1; tentatively, D is TRBD1 (5 bases). CDR3 size: 12 residues. Trimming left V 7 bases short and J 3 bases short, with 10 bases between. Germline CDR1 is SGDLS and CDR2 is YYNGEE. CDR3 protein: CASSRVDTEAFF. CDR3 nucleotides: TGTGCCAGCTCCAGGGTCGACACTGAAGCTTTCTTT. Complete variable domain (other parts from reference TRBV9 and TRBJ1-1): DSGVTQTPKHLITATGQRVTLRCSPRSGDLSVYWYQQSLDQGLQFLIQYYNGEERAKGNILERFSAQQFPDLHSELNLSSLELGDSALYFCASSRVDTEAFFGQGTRLTVV.

The rearrangement uses TRBV6-5 and TRBJ1-2; D unresolved. This CDR3 is built from 13 residues. Germline V lookup: CDR1 MNHEY, CDR2 SVGAGI. Deletions cut 7 bases from V and 0 bases from J, with 9 bases between. The CDR3 is CASKQDSNYGYTF. The CDR3 DNA reads TGTGCCAGCAAGCAGGACTCTAACTATGGCTACACCTTC.

The gene calls are TRBV7-2 and TRBJ1-2, with D hard to call. V was clipped by 4 bases and J by 6 bases, with 15 bases between them. Looked up from germline, CDR1 is SGHTA and CDR2 is FQGNSA. This CDR3 comprises 14 residues. This CDR3 reads CASSSPGRVDGYTF. CDR3 DNA sequence: TGTGCCAGCAGCTCCCCGGGAAGAGTCGATGGCTACACCTTC.

This clone was detected only once. The chain recombines TRBV11-2 with TRBJ1-5; possible D gene TRBD1, 5 bases. CDR1 SGHAT and CDR2 FQNNGV come from the germline V gene. Trimming took 3 bases from V and 8 from J, leaving 11 bases between them. CDR3 length: 13 residues. The CDR3 nucleotides read TGTGCCAGCAGCTTGGACCGGGGGGAGCCCCAGCATTTT. As protein: CASSLDRGEPQHF. The full variable domain, its missing parts supplied by reference TRBV11-2 and TRBJ1-5, is EAGVAQSPRYKIIEKRQSVAFWCNPISGHATLYWYQQILGQGPKLLIQFQNNGVVDDSQLPKDRFSAERLKGVDSTLKIQPAKLEDSAVYLCASSLDRGEPQHFGDGTRLSIL.

V usage is TRBV7-9 and J usage is TRBJ2-1; a weak D match, TRBD2 (5 bases). This CDR3 has 14 residues. With 2 bases removed from V and 4 bases from J, the gap between germline ends came to 9 bases. Germline lookup yields CDR1 SEHNR and CDR2 FQNEAQ (reference sequence). CDR3 sequence: CASSLTDLYNEQFF. The CDR3 DNA is TGTGCCAGCAGCTTAACGGACTTATACAATGAGCAGTTCTTC.

This chain uses TRBV9 with TRBJ2-3; 10 bases are shared with TRBD2. This CDR3 has 16 residues. Looked up from germline, CDR1 is SGDLS and CDR2 is YYNGEE. The V gene end was trimmed by 4 bases and the J gene end by 5 bases; junction bases not matched to a gene: 10. The CDR3 spells CASSQAPSGGVDTQYF. CDR3 nucleotide sequence: TGTGCCAGCAGCCAAGCTCCTAGCGGGGGAGTAGATACGCAGTATTTT.

The chain couples TRBV6-1 to TRBJ1-2, with D tentatively TRBD1 (5 bases). The V end lost 3 bases, the J end lost 2 bases, and 10 bases lay between the germline ends. Germline V gene sequence: CDR1 MNHNS, CDR2 SASEGT. The CDR3 extends over 14 amino acids. This CDR3 is CASSEGGGNYGYTF. The CDR3 region has the DNA TGTGCCAGCAGTGAGGGGGGAGGGAACTATGGCTACACCTTC.

The chain carries TRBV9 and TRBJ2-1; TRBD1 agrees at 11 bases. CDR3 length: 14 amino acids. Germline V gives CDR1 SGDLS, CDR2 YYNGEE. The J segment lost 7 bases and the V segment lost 4 bases, leaving 4 bases of the junction unmatched. Here the CDR3 reads CASSPGQGENEQFF. The CDR3 region has the DNA TGTGCCAGCAGCCCGGGACAGGGGGAGAATGAGCAGTTCTTC. Together with reference TRBV9 and TRBJ2-1, the CDR3 gives the full variable domain: DSGVTQTPKHLITATGQRVTLRCSPRSGDLSVYWYQQSLDQGLQFLIQYYNGEERAKGNILERFSAQQFPDLHSELNLSSLELGDSALYFCASSPGQGENEQFFGPGTRLTVL.

The chain combines TRBV18 with TRBJ1-1; 8 bases align to TRBD1. Germline V lookup: CDR1 KGHSH, CDR2 LQKENI. V trimming: 4 bases; J trimming: 5 bases; junction bases outside the gene matches: 12. The CDR3 length is 16 residues. CDR3 DNA sequence: TGTGCCAGCTCACACACTAAGGACAGGGATAGGACTGAAGCTTTCTTT. It translates to CASSHTKDRDRTEAFF.